A selection of T cell receptor beta chains follows, all from one sample in a study of blood T cell repertoires in COVID-19. The repertoire was sequenced with immunoSEQ multiplex PCR; TCRdb's copy has only in-frame clones and lacks some. The data contain under 300,000 clones, less than 90% of them singletons. Sequenced input: peripheral blood. These receptors were obtained from a woman in her twenties or thirties with COVID-19, enrolled during active disease. CDR3s include the opening cysteine and the closing phenylalanine or tryptophan. Each record gives: D gene, V gene, clone size, J gene, CDR3 length, CDR3 protein, CDR3 DNA. The D gene is left open where the match is weak. The listing skips clone size in some rows; elsewhere it reads once, few, many or a size class.

D gene: NA
V gene: TRBV18
clone size: few
J gene: TRBJ1-1
CDR3 length: 13
CDR3 protein: CASSPSGASEAFF
CDR3 DNA: TGTGCCAGCTCACCTTCAGGGGCTTCTGAAGCTTTCTTT

D gene: NA
V gene: TRBV3-1/TRBV3-2
clone size: NA
J gene: TRBJ2-1
CDR3 length: 17
CDR3 protein: CASSQDHPHAAYNEQFF
CDR3 DNA: TGTGCCAGCAGCCAAGATCATCCACACGCGGCCTACAATGAGCAGTTCTTC

D gene: NA
V gene: TRBV3-1/TRBV3-2
clone size: once
J gene: TRBJ2-1
CDR3 length: 15
CDR3 protein: CASSPRQLGMNEQFF
CDR3 DNA: TGTGCCAGCAGCCCCCGACAGTTGGGTATGAATGAGCAGTTCTTC

D gene: TRBD1
V gene: TRBV5-1
clone size: NA
J gene: TRBJ1-1
CDR3 length: 16
CDR3 protein: CASSLSSGGANTEAFF
CDR3 DNA: TGCGCCAGCAGCTTGTCATCAGGGGGCGCAAATACTGAAGCTTTCTTT

D gene: NA
V gene: TRBV5-8
clone size: NA
J gene: TRBJ2-7
CDR3 length: 15
CDR3 protein: CASPPEGSGSYEQYF
CDR3 DNA: TGTGCCAGCCCCCCGGAGGGGTCGGGCTCCTACGAGCAGTACTTC

D gene: NA
V gene: TRBV19
clone size: few
J gene: TRBJ1-3
CDR3 length: 16
CDR3 protein: CASSKVAAASGNTIYF
CDR3 DNA: TGTGCCAGTAGTAAAGTGGCGGCAGCCTCTGGAAACACCATATATTTT

D gene: NA
V gene: TRBV11-2
clone size: NA
J gene: TRBJ2-5
CDR3 length: 14
CDR3 protein: CASSLDLAKETQYF
CDR3 DNA: TGTGCCAGCAGCTTAGATCTCGCTAAAGAGACCCAGTACTTC

D gene: TRBD1
V gene: TRBV4-1
clone size: NA
J gene: TRBJ1-5
CDR3 length: 17
CDR3 protein: CASSQAQGALGNQPQHF
CDR3 DNA: TGCGCCAGCAGCCAAGCGCAGGGGGCCCTTGGCAATCAGCCCCAGCATTTT

D gene: NA
V gene: TRBV2
clone size: NA
J gene: TRBJ2-3
CDR3 length: 11
CDR3 protein: CASSEMGAQYF
CDR3 DNA: TGTGCCAGCAGTGAAATGGGAGCGCAGTATTTT

D gene: TRBD1
V gene: TRBV7-8
clone size: NA
J gene: TRBJ1-2
CDR3 length: 14
CDR3 protein: CASRHDREGYGYTF
CDR3 DNA: TGTGCCAGCAGACACGACAGGGAAGGGTATGGCTACACCTTC

D gene: NA
V gene: TRBV7-8
clone size: NA
J gene: TRBJ1-3
CDR3 length: 14
CDR3 protein: CASIKDRAGNTIYF
CDR3 DNA: TGTGCCAGCATCAAAGACAGAGCTGGAAACACCATATATTTT

D gene: NA
V gene: TRBV27
clone size: NA
J gene: TRBJ1-1
CDR3 length: 14
CDR3 protein: CASSYGGGGTEAFF
CDR3 DNA: TGTGCCAGCAGTTACGGCGGGGGGGGCACTGAAGCTTTCTTT

D gene: NA
V gene: TRBV21-1
clone size: NA
J gene: TRBJ1-2
CDR3 length: 15
CDR3 protein: CASSPRDRASYGYTF
CDR3 DNA: TGTGCCAGCAGCCCCCGGGACAGGGCTAGCTATGGCTACACCTTC

D gene: TRBD1
V gene: TRBV5-1
clone size: few
J gene: TRBJ1-2
CDR3 length: 16
CDR3 protein: CASSPTGQGNNYGYTF
CDR3 DNA: TGCGCCAGCAGTCCAACGGGACAGGGAAATAACTATGGCTACACCTTC

D gene: TRBD2
V gene: TRBV5-8
clone size: once
J gene: TRBJ2-3
CDR3 length: 17
CDR3 protein: CASSYGGADPFTDTQYF
CDR3 DNA: TGTGCCAGCAGCTACGGGGGGGCCGACCCCTTCACAGATACGCAGTATTTT

D gene: NA
V gene: TRBV28
clone size: NA
J gene: TRBJ1-4
CDR3 length: 15
CDR3 protein: CASSLLWGANEKLFF
CDR3 DNA: TGTGCCAGCAGTTTATTGTGGGGGGCTAATGAAAAACTGTTTTTT

D gene: NA
V gene: TRBV30
clone size: NA
J gene: TRBJ1-2
CDR3 length: 12
CDR3 protein: CAWSLSFYGYTF
CDR3 DNA: TGTGCCTGGAGCCTTTCTTTCTATGGCTACACCTTC

D gene: NA
V gene: TRBV4-1
clone size: NA
J gene: TRBJ2-7
CDR3 length: 14
CDR3 protein: CASSPRQSSYEQYF
CDR3 DNA: TGCGCCAGCAGCCCCAGACAGAGCTCCTACGAGCAGTACTTC

D gene: NA
V gene: TRBV6-5
clone size: NA
J gene: TRBJ1-5
CDR3 length: 14
CDR3 protein: CASSYKEGVGPQHF
CDR3 DNA: TGTGCCAGCAGTTACAAGGAGGGAGTGGGGCCCCAGCATTTT

D gene: NA
V gene: TRBV3-1/TRBV3-2
clone size: NA
J gene: TRBJ1-4
CDR3 length: 17
CDR3 protein: CASSQERWEQEGEKLFF
CDR3 DNA: TGTGCCAGCAGCCAAGAACGCTGGGAACAGGAGGGTGAAAAACTGTTTTTT

D gene: TRBD1
V gene: TRBV4-1
clone size: NA
J gene: TRBJ2-5
CDR3 length: 14
CDR3 protein: CASSQRTGIETQYF
CDR3 DNA: TGCGCCAGCAGCCAGAGGACAGGAATAGAGACCCAGTACTTC

D gene: NA
V gene: TRBV9
clone size: NA
J gene: TRBJ1-1
CDR3 length: 13
CDR3 protein: CASSVVRNTEAFF
CDR3 DNA: TGTGCCAGCAGCGTAGTTAGGAACACTGAAGCTTTCTTT

D gene: NA
V gene: TRBV29-1
clone size: NA
J gene: TRBJ1-3
CDR3 length: 12
CDR3 protein: CSVETLGNTIYF
CDR3 DNA: TGCAGCGTTGAAACTTTAGGAAACACCATATATTTT

D gene: NA
V gene: TRBV20-1
clone size: few
J gene: TRBJ2-2
CDR3 length: 13
CDR3 protein: CSASERVTGELFF
CDR3 DNA: TGCAGTGCTAGTGAACGGGTCACCGGGGAGCTGTTTTTT

D gene: NA
V gene: TRBV5-5
clone size: NA
J gene: TRBJ1-1
CDR3 length: 13
CDR3 protein: CASGEYVNTEAFF
CDR3 DNA: TGTGCCAGCGGAGAATATGTGAACACTGAAGCTTTCTTT

D gene: TRBD1
V gene: TRBV6-5
clone size: NA
J gene: TRBJ2-1
CDR3 length: 14
CDR3 protein: CASSFRDSRNEQFF
CDR3 DNA: TGTGCCAGCAGTTTCCGGGACAGTCGTAATGAGCAGTTCTTC